The 28 T cell receptor beta chains below all came from one sample that was sequenced in a study of cytomegalovirus exposure and HLA in healthy donors (dated by TCRdb to the late 2010s). Libraries came from the immunoSEQ multiplex PCR assay. For the multiplex PCR, a mixture combining 60 forward primers for TCR Vbeta segments and 13 reverse primers for TCR Jbeta segments was used. TCRdb stores this immuneACCESS table with in-frame sequences only. Part of the clones is absent; in the studies checked, under half of the shortfall reflects unresolved V genes, and no reason is known for the rest. The sample yields 100,000 to 150,000 clones; around 77% were counted once. Under 6% of the sample is held by the ten biggest clonotypes. Sample: PBMCs. These receptors all stem from a man aged 30 to 45 in good health and CMV-seronegative.

The rearrangement uses TRBV6-4 and TRBJ2-1; D is ambiguous. Germline V CDR1 and CDR2: MRHNA, SNTAGT. CDR3 length: 17 amino acids. The ends were cut back, 2 bases at V and 6 bases at J, with 20 bases in the middle. The CDR3 DNA sequence: TGTGCCAGCAGTGACCGGAGAGTGTTGCTTCCCCCCAATGAGCAGTTCTTC. As protein: CASSDRRVLLPPNEQFF.

V and J are TRBV5-1 and TRBJ1-1; D is unresolved. Germline values: CDR1 SGHRS, CDR2 YFSETQ. Trimming cost V 3 bases and J 3 bases, with 15 bases left between them. CDR3 size: 15 residues. CDR3 DNA: TGCGCCAGCAGCTCGAGGGAGGACGGGTACACTGAAGCTTTCTTT. Amino acid sequence: CASSSREDGYTEAFF.

This clone has more than one count but fewer than ten. J is TRBJ2-5 and V is TRBV29-1, with 9 bases that match TRBD1. The DNA end is a closer match to TRBJ2-7, so the J assignment may be wrong. The germline V gene encodes CDR1 SQVTM and CDR2 ANQGSEA. The CDR3 has 16 amino acids. CDR3 nucleotides: TGCAGCGTTGGGGGGGACCGGACAGGGGTTCTCTACGAGCAGTACTTC. As protein: CSVGGDRTGVLYEQYF.

The rearrangement links TRBV19 to TRBJ1-5; no reliable D call. The germline gives CDR1 LNHDA, CDR2 SQIVND (reference sequence). Between the trimmed V and J ends, which lost 3 bases and 6 bases, there was a span of 6 bases. This CDR3 comprises 12 residues. The CDR3: CASSIIGQPQHF. The CDR3 coding sequence is TGTGCCAGTAGTATTATCGGTCAGCCCCAGCATTTT.

The chain employs TRBV6-1 and TRBJ1-1; tentatively, D is TRBD1 (5 bases). Germline CDR1 MNHNS, CDR2 SASEGT. This CDR3 is 14 amino acids long. Deletions cut 6 bases from V and 0 bases from J, with 11 bases between. CDR3 sequence: CASRKGRMNTEAFF. In nucleotides, the CDR3 is TGTGCCAGCAGGAAGGGGAGGATGAACACTGAAGCTTTCTTT.

This clone was seen once. The rearrangement joins TRBV5-1 to TRBJ2-1; 11 nucleotides match TRBD1. The CDR3 has 15 residues. Germline-derived CDR1 and CDR2 are SGHRS and YFSETQ. After removal of 4 bases from V and 6 bases from J, the junction contained 6 bases not matched to a gene. The CDR3 sequence: CASSQGTGGGNEQFF. DNA for the CDR3: TGCGCCAGCAGCCAGGGGACAGGGGGGGGCAATGAGCAGTTCTTC.

This chain uses TRBV9 with TRBJ2-5, with D possibly matching TRBD1 (6 bases). This CDR3 has 14 amino acids. The V and J ends lost 0 bases and 5 bases respectively, with 11 bases between them. In germline, CDR1 is SGDLS, CDR2 YYNGEE. This chain's CDR3 is CASSVAGAGETQYF. In DNA form, the CDR3 reads TGTGCCAGCAGCGTAGCAGGGGCTGGGGAGACCCAGTACTTC.

The J gene is TRBJ2-3, the V gene TRBV5-4, with 10 bases aligning to TRBD2. CDR1 and CDR2 (germline): SGHNT, YYREEE (reference sequence). V lost 0 bases, J lost 3 bases, and 1 base stayed unmatched. This CDR3 has 15 residues. The CDR3 region is CASSLAGLATDTQYF. CDR3 bases: TGTGCCAGCAGCTTGGCGGGACTAGCGACAGATACGCAGTATTTT.

The chain combines TRBV7-9 with TRBJ2-7; D not resolved. This CDR3 region has 12 residues. Per germline, CDR1 SEHNR and CDR2 FQNEAQ (reference sequence). The ends were cut back, 2 bases at V and 1 base at J, with 3 bases in the middle. The CDR3 loop is CASSLQSYEQYF. CDR3 sequence (DNA): TGTGCCAGCAGCTTACAATCCTACGAGCAGTACTTC.

Notes on this clone: Germline is not matched at one junction end, which may reflect a read error. V is TRBV7-7 and J is TRBJ2-2; 7 nucleotides line up with TRBD2. Germline assignment: CDR1 SSHAT and CDR2 FNYEAQ (reference sequence). The CDR3 length is 15 residues. CDR3 residues: CASSVGLDRNGELFF. CDR3 sequence (DNA): TGTGCTAGCAGCGTCGGACTAGATCGAAATGGGGAGCTGTTTTTT.

J is TRBJ1-4 and V is TRBV6-6; the D gene is possibly TRBD1 (6 bases). This CDR3 region has 13 residues. CDR1 MNHNY and CDR2 SVGAGI come from the germline V gene (reference sequence). Trimming stripped 10 bases from V and 5 bases from J, with 14 bases between. In DNA form, the CDR3 reads TGTGCCACCCAGGGGACCCAAAATGAAAAACTGTTTTTT. It codes for CATQGTQNEKLFF.

This rearrangement joins TRBV25-1 to TRBJ1-1; 7 bases agree with TRBD1. The V segment lost 5 bases and the J segment 6 bases; nucleotides outside the gene matches: 12. CDR1 MGHDK and CDR2 SYGVNS come from the germline V gene. This CDR3 has 15 amino acids. Here the CDR3 DNA reads TGTGCCAGCAGTCCCGGCGACAGGGAGAGCGCTGAAGCTTTCTTT. Protein: CASSPGDRESAEAFF.

The rearrangement uses TRBV15 and TRBJ2-2, with D possibly TRBD1 on 6 matching bases. CDR3 size: 14 residues. The V and J ends lost 7 bases and 2 bases respectively, with 11 bases between them. Germline V CDR1 and CDR2: LNHNV, YYDKDF (reference sequence). The CDR3 reads CATTQGRNTGELFF. CDR3 bases: TGTGCCACCACGCAGGGGCGAAACACCGGGGAGCTGTTTTTT.

This clone showed up many times. The chain couples TRBV10-2 to TRBJ2-7; D call uncertain. Trimming shortened V by 0 bases and J by 5 bases, and 11 bases separated the two germline ends. Germline V CDR1 and CDR2: WSHSY, SAAADI. The CDR3 has 14 residues. CDR3 protein: CASSESSREDEQYF. The CDR3 DNA reads TGCGCCAGCAGTGAGTCGAGTCGAGAGGACGAGCAGTACTTC.

J is TRBJ2-1 and V is TRBV11-3; 8 bases are shared with TRBD2. The CDR3 has 14 amino acids. After removal of 5 bases from V and 5 bases from J, the junction contained 5 bases not matched to a gene. The germline gives CDR1 SGHNT, CDR2 YENEEA. The CDR3, as DNA: TGTGCCAGCAGCCTTCGGACTAGCCACAATGAGCAGTTCTTC. It is translated as CASSLRTSHNEQFF.

This clone has only a few counts. This chain connects TRBV7-9 to TRBJ2-3; D might be TRBD2 (5 bases). V shed 5 bases and J shed 6 bases, with 12 bases lying between them. Germline CDR1 is SEHNR and CDR2 is FQNEAQ (reference sequence). CDR3 length equals 13 residues. CDR3 in amino acids: CASSPRAGDTQYF. In DNA, the CDR3 is TGTGCCAGCAGCCCGAGGGCGGGTGATACGCAGTATTTT. Full variable domain (rest looked up from reference TRBV7-9 and TRBJ2-3): DTGVSQNPRHKITKRGQNVTFRCDPISEHNRLYWYRQTLGQGPEFLTYFQNEAQLEKSRLLSDRFSAERPKGSFSTLEIQRTEQGDSAMYLCASSPRAGDTQYFGPGTRLTVL.

This chain links TRBV7-8 with TRBJ2-7; 7 positions agree with TRBD2. The J segment lost 4 bases and the V segment lost 3 bases, leaving 9 bases of the junction unmatched. This CDR3 is built from 15 residues. CDR1 SGHVS and CDR2 FQNEAQ come from the germline V gene. CDR3 region: CASSLVGLADYEQYF. CDR3 in DNA: TGTGCCAGCAGCTTGGTGGGTCTAGCGGATTACGAGCAGTACTTC.

Only a few counts were recorded for this clone. The chain joins TRBV6-5 to TRBJ1-1; tentatively, D is TRBD1 (6 bases). The germline gives CDR1 MNHEY, CDR2 SVGAGI. Trimming pared 0 bases from V and 11 bases from J, leaving 16 bases between. This CDR3 comprises 14 residues. This CDR3 is CASSYSMGGQGAFF. The CDR3 DNA sequence: TGTGCCAGCAGTTACTCGATGGGGGGGCAGGGGGCTTTCTTT.

The chain carries TRBV15 and TRBJ1-1, with D maybe TRBD1 (6 bases). The V end lost 6 bases, the J end lost 1 base, and 12 bases lay between the germline ends. Germline assignment: CDR1 LNHNV and CDR2 YYDKDF (reference sequence). The CDR3 totals 14 residues. CDR3 nucleotide sequence: TGTGCCACCAGAAGTAGGGGACAGAACACTGAAGCTTTCTTT. Translated: CATRSRGQNTEAFF.

About this clone itself: Other DNA variants within this sample encode the same CDR3. This CDR3 reads CASSLGQGANSPLHF. The CDR3, as DNA: TGCGCCAGCAGCCTGGGACAGGGGGCAAATTCACCCCTCCACTTT. The J gene is TRBJ1-6, the V gene TRBV5-1, with 12 bases identical to TRBD1. After removal of 4 bases from V and 7 bases from J, the junction contained 3 bases not matched to a gene. CDR3 length equals 15 residues. Germline CDR1 and CDR2: SGHRS and YFSETQ.

The chain employs TRBV28 and TRBJ2-3; D may be TRBD1 (5 bases). Germline CDR1 MDHEN, CDR2 SYDVKM. V dropped 3 bases and J dropped 4 bases, with 11 bases sitting between them. This CDR3 spans 14 amino acids. The chain's CDR3 is CASSFEQVADTQYF. Written as DNA, the CDR3 is TGTGCCAGCAGTTTTGAACAGGTCGCAGATACGCAGTATTTT. Together with reference TRBV28 and TRBJ2-3, the CDR3 gives the full variable domain: DVKVTQSSRYLVKRTGEKVFLECVQDMDHENMFWYRQDPGLGLRLIYFSYDVKMKEKGDIPEGYSVSREKKERFSLILESASTNQTSMYLCASSFEQVADTQYFGPGTRLTVL.

The rearrangement joins TRBV4-3 to TRBJ2-1, with a tentative D call TRBD2 (6 bases). This CDR3 contains 20 residues. The germline gives CDR1 LGHNA, CDR2 YSLEER. Between the trimmed V and J ends, which lost 0 bases and 4 bases, there was a span of 25 bases. DNA for the CDR3: TGCGCCAGCAGCCAAGAATTTGCACCTATCGGGACTTATCCGTACAATGAGCAGTTCTTC. This codes for CASSQEFAPIGTYPYNEQFF.

The rearrangement uses TRBV5-1 and TRBJ2-7; TRBD1 matches at 7 bases. The CDR3 contains 14 residues. The germline CDR1 and CDR2 sequences are SGHRS and YFSETQ. After removal of 4 bases from V and 3 bases from J, the junction contained 7 bases not matched to a gene. CDR3 amino acids: CASSPDRVLYEQYF. CDR3 DNA sequence: TGCGCCAGCAGCCCCGACAGGGTACTCTACGAGCAGTACTTC.

The J gene is TRBJ2-1, the V gene TRBV27, with 9 bases that match TRBD1. This CDR3 spans 15 amino acids. V shed 9 bases and J 2 bases; nucleotides not matched to a gene: 8. Per the germline V gene, CDR1 is MNHEY and CDR2 is SMNVEV (reference sequence). CDR3 DNA: TGTGCCAGTAGAACCGGGACAGGGACCTACAATGAGCAGTTCTTC. Its protein product is CASRTGTGTYNEQFF.

The chain carries TRBV28 and TRBJ2-7; no definite D call. CDR1 and CDR2 from the germline V gene are MDHEN and SYDVKM. Trimming left V 6 bases short and J 0 bases short, with 9 bases between. The CDR3 runs 13 residues. CDR3 DNA: TGTGCCAGCAGCCAGCGCAGCTCCTACGAGCAGTACTTC. It yields the protein CASSQRSSYEQYF.

V and J are TRBV7-2 and TRBJ1-2; possibly TRBD1 for D (5 bases). The germline V gene encodes CDR1 SGHTA and CDR2 FQGNSA. Trimming pared 2 bases from V and 8 bases from J, leaving 15 bases between. This CDR3 spans 14 amino acids. The CDR3 loop reads CASSLPYSGYGYTF. The CDR3 nucleotides read TGTGCCAGCAGCTTACCGTACTCAGGGTACGGCTACACCTTC.

The J gene is TRBJ2-3, the V gene TRBV6-1; TRBD2 agrees at 9 bases. J gave up 1 base and V 6 bases, and 5 bases lay outside the gene matches. Germline-derived CDR1 and CDR2 are MNHNS and SASEGT. The CDR3 sequence is 15 residues long. CDR3 DNA: TGTGCCAGCAGACGGTTAGCGGGGGGCACAGATACGCAGTATTTT. Encoded protein: CASRRLAGGTDTQYF.

The gene calls are TRBV19 and TRBJ1-5, with D hard to call. CDR3 size: 14 residues. V shed 2 bases and J shed 3 bases, with 8 bases lying between them. CDR1 LNHDA and CDR2 SQIVND come from the germline V gene (reference sequence). CDR3 region: CASSIQVNNQPQHF. The CDR3 DNA follows: TGTGCCAGTAGTATACAGGTGAACAATCAGCCCCAGCATTTT.